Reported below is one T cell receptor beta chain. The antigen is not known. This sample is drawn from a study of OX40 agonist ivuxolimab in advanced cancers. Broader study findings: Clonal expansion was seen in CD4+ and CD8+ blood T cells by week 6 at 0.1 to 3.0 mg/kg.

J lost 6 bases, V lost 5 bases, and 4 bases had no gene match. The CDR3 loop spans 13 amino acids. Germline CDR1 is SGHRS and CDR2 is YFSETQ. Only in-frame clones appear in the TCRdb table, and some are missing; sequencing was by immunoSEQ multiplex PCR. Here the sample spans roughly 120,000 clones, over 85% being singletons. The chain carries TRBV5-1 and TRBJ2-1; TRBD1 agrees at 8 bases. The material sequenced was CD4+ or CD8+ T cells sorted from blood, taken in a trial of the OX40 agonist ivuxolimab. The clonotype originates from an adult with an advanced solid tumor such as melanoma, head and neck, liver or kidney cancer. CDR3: CASSFDRGNEQFF. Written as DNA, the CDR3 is TGCGCCAGCAGTTTCGACAGGGGCAATGAGCAGTTCTTC.